This TCR beta chain was recorded in a study of OX40 agonist ivuxolimab in advanced cancers. Across the whole study: Melanoma, hepatocellular carcinoma, head and neck or renal cell cancer occurred in dose-escalation patients.

V was pared by 0 bases and J by 5 bases, with 11 bases between. CDR1 is MNHEY, CDR2 SMNVEV, per germline (reference sequence). The CDR3 spans 14 residues. Repertoires were generated with immunoSEQ multiplex PCR, while TCRdb's copy carries only in-frame clones and drops some. The top ten hold under 8% of the sample, which has some 83,000 clones, over 90% seen once. This TCR derives from an adult with an advanced solid tumor such as melanoma, head and neck, liver or kidney cancer. The starting material was CD4+ or CD8+ T cells sorted from blood, obtained in a trial of the OX40 agonist ivuxolimab. V is TRBV27 and J is TRBJ2-7; a weak D match, TRBD1 (5 bases). The CDR3 loop is CASSLSRRVDEQYF. The CDR3 DNA follows: TGTGCCAGCAGTTTATCCCGCAGGGTGGACGAGCAGTACTTC.